This T cell receptor (beta chain) was profiled in a study of cytotoxic CD8 clonotypes in ibrutinib-treated CLL. On the study more broadly: About 24 partial and 2 complete responses; at median approximately 68 months, roughly 15 remitted, roughly 12 progressed. Study results and limitations: Baseline clonality exceeded age-matched healthy donors and tracked circulating CD8+ T-cell counts.

Investigators sought sequencing depths of between 1 in 200,000 and 1 in 1 million T cells. Repertoires were generated with immunoSEQ multiplex PCR, while TCRdb's copy carries only in-frame clones and drops some. The top ten clones hold around 15% of a sample with more than 150,000 clones, over 60% of them seen once. Comment on this clone: Its antigen remains unknown.

CDR3 length equals 11 residues. The germline V gene has CDR1 DFQATT and CDR2 SNEGSKA (reference sequence). Trimming left V 6 bases short and J 1 base short, with 6 bases between. This receptor was obtained from a human donor with chronic lymphocytic leukemia. The starting material was PBMCs, obtained after 24 months of ibrutinib treatment. This chain links TRBV20-1 with TRBJ2-5; D gene unclear. CDR3 region: CSARLQETQYF. CDR3 in DNA: TGCAGTGCGAGGCTCCAAGAGACCCAGTACTTC.